These 11 T cell receptor beta chains share one sample of origin, sequenced in a study of blood T cells in healthy people across ages (dated by TCRdb to between 2014 and 2017). Library preparation used 5' RACE. Sequencing took place on an Illumina HiSeq 2500. A second about 6 to 11 cycle PCR used a sample-barcoded 5' primer and a J-beta primer mix. Using fastp at Q25 and MiXCR, TCRdb reprocessed the public reads and kept productive beta chains. Records with the same CDR3 protein are collapsed into one entry carrying the most frequent genes and DNA. The sample includes hundreds of thousands of distinct CDR3 sequences, with about half observed a single time. The top ten clones comprise approximately 32% of the sample. The sequenced material came from blood. These receptors were collected from a woman aged 60-75 years in good health.

V usage is TRBV20-1 and J usage is TRBJ2-7; 7 bases map to TRBD2. The CDR3 contains 14 residues. Per the germline V gene, CDR1 is DFQATT and CDR2 is SNEGSKA (reference sequence). The J segment lost 2 bases and the V segment lost 6 bases, leaving 10 bases of the junction unmatched. CDR3 DNA sequence: TGCAGTGCCCTCCAGGCTGCGGGAGCCTACGAGCAGTACTTC. Its protein product is CSALQAAGAYEQYF.

The CDR3 sequence is CAWSWLGDYGYTF. The CDR3 DNA follows: TGTGCCTGGAGTTGGTTAGGGGACTATGGCTACACCTTC. The chain uses TRBV30 and TRBJ1-2; a possible D gene is TRBD1 (5 bases). Germline V gene sequence: CDR1 GTSNPN, CDR2 SVGIG (reference sequence). The V end lost 2 bases, the J end lost 3 bases, and 10 bases lay between the germline ends. The CDR3 spans 13 residues.

The chain employs TRBV27 and TRBJ2-7; D uncertain. V was clipped by 8 bases and J by 3 bases, with 14 bases between them. The CDR3 totals 13 residues. Germline CDR1 is MNHEY and CDR2 is SMNVEV (reference sequence). The CDR3 DNA is TGTGCCAGCTCCCCGGCCAACCTCTACGAGCAGTACTTC. Translating gives CASSPANLYEQYF.

The chain is built from TRBV27 and TRBJ1-4, with a possible D match to TRBD1 (5 bases). Trimming left V 6 bases short and J 4 bases short, with 15 bases between. CDR1 MNHEY and CDR2 SMNVEV come from the germline V gene (reference sequence). The CDR3 contains 15 residues. The CDR3 sequence: CASSSIGGLNEKLFF. The CDR3 coding sequence is TGTGCCAGCAGCTCGATTGGGGGACTTAATGAAAAACTGTTTTTT.

Remarks on this clonotype: The junction departs from germline at one end; a sequencing error may be responsible. This chain connects TRBV2 to TRBJ2-4, with TRBD1 matching over 7 bases. The J call may be incorrect, as the DNA end agrees better with TRBJ2-7. Germline V gene data show CDR1 as SNHLY and CDR2 as FYNNEI. The CDR3 runs 13 residues. The CDR3 DNA is TGTACCAGCAGTGAAGACAGGGATCACGAGCAGTACTTC. It is translated as CTSSEDRDHEQYF.

The chain links TRBV28 to TRBJ1-4; D gene unclear. The V and J ends lost 2 bases and 5 bases respectively, with 18 bases between them. Germline V lookup: CDR1 MDHEN, CDR2 SYDVKM. This CDR3 is built from 17 residues. In DNA, the CDR3 is TGTGCCAGCAGTTTACCGGCCAGGCAAAGGGTGAATGAAAAACTGTTTTTT. It encodes CASSLPARQRVNEKLFF.

This clonotype was counted only a few times. The rearrangement links TRBV12-3 or TRBV12-4 to TRBJ2-1; D perhaps matches TRBD1 (5 bases). The V and J ends lost 6 bases and 5 bases respectively, with 17 bases between them. The CDR3 covers 15 residues. CDR3 region: CASSPLQGSDNEQFF. For the CDR3, the DNA is TGTGCCAGCAGCCCACTCCAGGGATCGGACAATGAGCAGTTCTTC.

The chain recombines TRBV4-3 with TRBJ1-6; D ambiguous. The CDR3 totals 14 residues. The germline V gene encodes CDR1 LGHNA and CDR2 YSLEER. The V end was cut by 3 bases, the J end by 14 bases, with 17 bases between. CDR3 DNA: TGCGCCAGCAGCCAGGTCCTCAGACAACCAACCCTCCACTTT. As protein: CASSQVLRQPTLHF.

The chain recombines TRBV6-5 with TRBJ2-1; D is unresolved. The ends were cut back, 5 bases at V and 6 bases at J, with 8 bases in the middle. Per the germline V gene, CDR1 is MNHEY and CDR2 is SVGAGI. The CDR3 is made up of 12 amino acids. The CDR3 DNA reads as TGTGCCAGCAGTCCCGACGCCAATGAGCAGTTCTTC. It codes for CASSPDANEQFF.

The chain couples TRBV7-9 to TRBJ2-7, with 9 bases identical to TRBD1. Trimming cost V 2 bases and J 4 bases; bases outside gene matches: 12. This CDR3 contains 17 residues. The germline V gene encodes CDR1 SEHNR and CDR2 FQNEAQ (reference sequence). The CDR3 sequence: CASSLSGATGGWYEQYF. CDR3 nucleotides: TGTGCCAGCAGCTTAAGCGGAGCGACAGGGGGTTGGTACGAGCAGTACTTC.

CDR3 DNA: TGCAGTGCTAGAGTCTCCTCAGGGGTTGGCTACACCTTC. Translating gives CSARVSSGVGYTF. This chain joins TRBV20-1 and TRBJ1-2; D might be TRBD1 (6 bases). From germline, CDR1 is DFQATT and CDR2 SNEGSKA (reference sequence). Trimming left V 1 base short and J 7 bases short, with 13 bases between. The CDR3 length is 13 residues.